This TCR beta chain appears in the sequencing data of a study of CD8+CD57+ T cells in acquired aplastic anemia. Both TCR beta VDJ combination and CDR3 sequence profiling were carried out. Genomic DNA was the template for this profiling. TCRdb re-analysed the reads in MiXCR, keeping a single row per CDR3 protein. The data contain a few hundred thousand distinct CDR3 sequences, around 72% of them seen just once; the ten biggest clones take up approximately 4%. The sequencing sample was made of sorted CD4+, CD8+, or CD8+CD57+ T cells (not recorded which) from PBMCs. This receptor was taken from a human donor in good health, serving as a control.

CDR3 loop: CASSEGGGGGDTQYF. The CDR3 DNA sequence: TGTGCCAGCAGTGAAGGAGGGGGGGGAGGGGATACGCAGTATTTT. The chain employs TRBV7-3 and TRBJ2-3, with D maybe TRBD2 (7 bases). CDR3 size: 15 residues. Between the trimmed V and J ends, which lost 6 bases and 6 bases, there was a span of 19 bases. Per the germline V gene, CDR1 is SGHTA and CDR2 is FQGTGA.